The 28 T cell receptor beta chains listed next were all sequenced from one sample in a study of blood T cell repertoires in COVID-19. Assay: immunoSEQ multiplex PCR; the TCRdb copy retains only in-frame clones and omits some. The sample lists around 120,000 clones, approximately 86% seen once, with approximately 0.81% in the top ten. Sequenced material: peripheral blood. The receptor set was obtained from a woman aged 50 to 65 with active or convalescent COVID-19.

This rearrangement joins TRBV6-2 or TRBV6-3 to TRBJ1-1; D is unclear. Looked up from germline, CDR1 is MNHEY and CDR2 is SVGEGT. The CDR3 spans 14 residues. V was shortened by 6 bases and J by 5 bases, with 16 bases between the two germline ends. This CDR3 is CASSPWLRRTEAFF. The CDR3 nucleotides are TGTGCCAGCAGCCCCTGGTTGAGGAGGACTGAAGCTTTCTTT.

This sequence joins TRBV25-1 and TRBJ1-1; TRBD1 aligns across 9 bases. Germline V gives CDR1 MGHDK, CDR2 SYGVNS. V was pared by 2 bases and J by 1 base, with 8 bases of the junction left unmatched. The CDR3 covers 17 residues. This CDR3 reads CASSEGRDRAANTEAFF. CDR3 sequence (DNA): TGTGCCAGCAGTGAAGGGAGGGACAGGGCAGCGAACACTGAAGCTTTCTTT.

The chain carries TRBV18 and TRBJ2-3; 8 bases match TRBD1. J was trimmed by 5 bases and V by 6 bases; bases with no gene match: 7. CDR3 length: 14 amino acids. CDR1 is KGHSH, CDR2 LQKENI, per germline. The CDR3 is CASSLTGGGDTQYF. CDR3 nucleotides: TGTGCCAGCTCCCTCACAGGGGGAGGAGATACGCAGTATTTT.

The chain employs TRBV7-9 and TRBJ1-1, with TRBD1 matching 10 bases. The V gene end was trimmed by 1 base and the J gene end by 11 bases; junction bases not matched to a gene: 1. The CDR3 covers 12 residues. Germline values: CDR1 SEHNR, CDR2 FQNEAQ (reference sequence). The CDR3 nucleotides are TGTGCCAGCAGCTTAGGGGGACAGGGGGCTTTCTTT. It specifies CASSLGGQGAFF. Variable domain in full (rest from reference TRBV7-9 and TRBJ1-1): DTGVSQNPRHKITKRGQNVTFRCDPISEHNRLYWYRQTLGQGPEFLTYFQNEAQLEKSRLLSDRFSAERPKGSFSTLEIQRTEQGDSAMYLCASSLGGQGAFFGQGTRLTVV.

In the case of this clone: The sample contains more than one DNA sequence encoding this CDR3. The V gene is TRBV19, the J gene TRBJ2-2; 9 bases are shared with TRBD1. The V gene end was trimmed by 5 bases and the J gene end by 5 bases; junction bases not matched to a gene: 6. CDR1 LNHDA and CDR2 SQIVND come from the germline V gene (reference sequence). The CDR3 runs to 15 residues. CDR3 in DNA: TGTGCCAGTAGTCGGGACAGGGCCGGAACCGGGGAGCTGTTTTTT. It codes for CASSRDRAGTGELFF. The full variable domain, rest sourced from reference TRBV19 and TRBJ2-2, is DGGITQSPKYLFRKEGQNVTLSCEQNLNHDAMYWYRQDPGQGLRLIYYSQIVNDFQKGDIAEGYSVSREKKESFPLTVTSAQKNPTAFYLCASSRDRAGTGELFFGEGSRLTVL.

This rearrangement joins TRBV19 to TRBJ1-2; D might be TRBD1 (6 bases). Per the germline V gene, CDR1 is LNHDA and CDR2 is SQIVND (reference sequence). The CDR3 contains 15 residues. Trimming took 10 bases from V and 4 from J, leaving 22 bases between them. The CDR3 nucleotides are TGTGCCACCCGCGACGACCGGGGGGCTGCCTATGGCTACACCTTC. This encodes CATRDDRGAAYGYTF.

This sequence joins TRBV6-2 or TRBV6-3 and TRBJ1-3; D gene ambiguous. Germline V gene lookup returns CDR1 MNHEY and CDR2 SVGEGT. The V gene lost 6 bases and the J gene lost 0 bases, with 12 bases spanning the gap. CDR3 length: 15 residues. The CDR3 DNA is TGTGCCAGCAGCCCTGCCGGGATCTCTGGAAACACCATATATTTT. Protein: CASSPAGISGNTIYF.

The V gene is TRBV7-6, the J gene TRBJ2-1, with 8 bases fitting TRBD2. V shed 2 bases, J shed 2 bases, and the junction held 5 bases outside the gene matches. Germline CDR1 is SGHVS and CDR2 is FNYEAQ. The CDR3 is 16 residues long. CDR3 residues: CASSLRASGPYNEQFF. CDR3 DNA: TGTGCCAGCAGCTTAAGGGCTAGCGGGCCCTACAATGAGCAGTTCTTC.

CDR3 DNA sequence: TGTGCCAGCTCACCGAGTGGAGGGGCGTTCTACAATGAGCAGTTCTTC. This codes for CASSPSGGAFYNEQFF. The genes are TRBV18 and TRBJ2-1; weak D call: TRBD2 (6 bases). Trimming stripped 3 bases from V and 3 bases from J, with 15 bases between. CDR1 and CDR2 (germline): KGHSH, LQKENI. The CDR3 is 16 amino acids.

This sequence joins TRBV3-1 (or the pseudogene TRBV3-2) and TRBJ2-1; 16 nucleotides line up with TRBD2. There are 15 residues in the CDR3. Germline-derived CDR1 and CDR2 are LGHDT and YNNKEL (reference sequence). The ends lost 2 bases at V and 14 bases at J; junction bases unmatched: 6. Here the CDR3 DNA reads TGTGCCAGCAGCCAATACGGGACTAGCGGGAGGGAGGAGTTCTTC. As protein: CASSQYGTSGREEFF.

The chain combines TRBV9 with TRBJ2-1; D might be TRBD1 (6 bases). V was trimmed by 2 bases and J by 6 bases, leaving 15 bases between them. Germline V gene sequence: CDR1 SGDLS, CDR2 YYNGEE. This CDR3 has 15 residues. CDR3 sequence (DNA): TGTGCCAGCAGCGTCGCCCCCACAGGGAGCAATGAGCAGTTCTTC. Its translation: CASSVAPTGSNEQFF.

In nucleotides, the CDR3 is TGTGCCACCCTCGACAGGGGAGGGAATGAGCAGTTCTTC. This sequence encodes CATLDRGGNEQFF. The chain combines TRBV10-3 with TRBJ2-1; maybe TRBD1 (8 bases). The CDR3 is 13 amino acids. Germline V CDR1 and CDR2: ENHRY, SYGVKD. Deletions cut 10 bases from V and 7 bases from J, with 17 bases between.

V is TRBV30 and J is TRBJ1-1; D gene unclear. V lost 0 bases and J lost 10, with 12 bases in between. The length of the CDR3 is 12 residues. CDR1 is GTSNPN, CDR2 SVGIG, per germline (reference sequence). The CDR3 DNA reads as TGTGCCTGGAGTGTATCGGCAGGAATAGCTTTCTTT. Amino acids: CAWSVSAGIAFF. The whole variable domain, filled in from reference TRBV30 and TRBJ1-1, reads SQTIHQWPATLVQPVGSPLSLECTVEGTSNPNLYWYRQAAGRGLQLLFYSVGIGQISSEVPQNLSASRPQDRQFILSSKKLLLSDSGFYLCAWSVSAGIAFFGQGTRLTVV.

Here the CDR3 reads CASSLSSPPETSIAKNIQYF. The DNA for the CDR3 is TGTGCCAGCAGCTTATCCTCCCCCCCCGAGACTTCTATAGCCAAAAACATTCAGTACTTC. The gene calls are TRBV7-3 and TRBJ2-4, with D unresolved. CDR1 is SGHTA, CDR2 FQGTGA, per germline. V shed 2 bases and J shed 0 bases, with 23 bases lying between them. The CDR3 covers 20 residues.

The chain carries TRBV3-1 (or the pseudogene TRBV3-2) and TRBJ1-1, with D tentatively TRBD1 (5 bases). The V and J ends lost 0 bases and 6 bases respectively, with 14 bases between them. Germline CDR1 reads LGHDT; CDR2 reads YNNKEL (reference sequence). CDR3 length: 15 amino acids. CDR3 loop: CASSQDMGTSAEAFF. The CDR3 region has the DNA TGTGCCAGCAGCCAAGATATGGGGACTAGCGCTGAAGCTTTCTTT.

The chain has TRBV7-8 and TRBJ2-3, with TRBD2 matching 9 bases. V lost 1 base and J lost 2; bases outside the gene matches: 7. The CDR3 has 17 residues. Per the germline V gene, CDR1 is SGHVS and CDR2 is FQNEAQ. The CDR3 protein is CASSLVSGGRATDTQYF. CDR3 in DNA: TGTGCCAGCAGCTTAGTATCTGGCGGGAGGGCCACAGATACGCAGTATTTT.

The chain employs TRBV10-3 and TRBJ1-5; 8 bases line up with TRBD1. There are 15 residues in the CDR3. V lost 6 bases, J lost 4 bases, and 8 bases stayed unmatched. Germline assignment: CDR1 ENHRY and CDR2 SYGVKD. CDR3 residues: CAISQGQGGNQPQHF. CDR3 sequence (DNA): TGTGCCATCAGCCAAGGACAGGGCGGGAATCAGCCCCAGCATTTT.

The rearrangement links TRBV19 to TRBJ2-5; 8 bases align to TRBD1. This CDR3 comprises 16 residues. Germline assignment: CDR1 LNHDA and CDR2 SQIVND (reference sequence). V gave up 4 bases and J gave up 0 bases; unmatched junction bases: 7. CDR3 sequence: CASSSQGATYQETQYF. For the CDR3, the DNA is TGTGCCAGTAGTAGTCAGGGGGCAACGTACCAAGAGACCCAGTACTTC.

V is TRBV28 and J is TRBJ2-1, with TRBD2 matching over 10 bases. The ends lost 3 bases at V and 1 base at J; junction bases unmatched: 6. CDR3 length equals 17 residues. Looked up from germline, CDR1 is MDHEN and CDR2 is SYDVKM. CDR3: CASSLRAGGPSYNEQFF. The CDR3 nucleotides read TGTGCCAGCAGTTTGAGAGCGGGAGGGCCGTCCTACAATGAGCAGTTCTTC.

The J gene is TRBJ1-4, the V gene TRBV28; D is perhaps TRBD1 (5 bases). V lost 2 bases and J lost 8, with 15 bases in between. The CDR3 contains 15 residues. Germline V gives CDR1 MDHEN, CDR2 SYDVKM. The DNA for the CDR3 is TGTGCCAGCAGTTTACCACAAGGGGTGTCGGAAAAACTGTTTTTT. Translation gives CASSLPQGVSEKLFF.

This chain uses TRBV6-5 with TRBJ1-3; TRBD1 aligns across 7 bases. Germline trimming cut 6 bases from V and 0 bases from J; bases unmatched to any gene: 5. This CDR3 comprises 15 residues. CDR1 and CDR2 from the germline V gene are MNHEY and SVGAGI. Written as DNA, the CDR3 is TGTGCCAGCAGATCAGGGGGGCCCTCTGGAAACACCATATATTTT. This translates into CASRSGGPSGNTIYF.

The gene calls are TRBV18 and TRBJ1-4; tentative D call: TRBD1 (6 bases). Trimming took off 2 bases at V and 0 bases at J, with 10 bases between the two ends. This CDR3 has 16 amino acids. Germline V gene lookup returns CDR1 KGHSH and CDR2 LQKENI. CDR3 sequence reads: CASSPGTSATNEKLFF. DNA for the CDR3: TGTGCCAGCTCACCAGGGACAAGTGCAACTAATGAAAAACTGTTTTTT.

The chain recombines TRBV6-2 or TRBV6-3 with TRBJ2-7; TRBD2 aligns across 7 bases. CDR1 and CDR2 (germline): MNHEY, SVGEGT. This CDR3 is 16 amino acids long. V shed 3 bases and J 2 bases; nucleotides not matched to a gene: 10. CDR3: CASSYGASGTTYEQYF. CDR3 DNA sequence: TGTGCCAGCAGTTATGGGGCTAGCGGAACTACCTACGAGCAGTACTTC.

V gene TRBV19 combines with J gene TRBJ2-7; D might be TRBD1 (5 bases). The CDR3 sequence is 14 residues long. Trimming removed 1 base from V and 5 bases from J, with 12 bases in between. The germline V gene encodes CDR1 LNHDA and CDR2 SQIVND (reference sequence). The CDR3 DNA reads TGTGCCAGTAGTATAGGACAGCCCCAGGACGAGCAGTACTTC. Its protein is CASSIGQPQDEQYF.

This chain uses TRBV7-6 with TRBJ2-7, with a possible D match to TRBD1 (6 bases). The CDR3 runs 15 residues. V dropped 5 bases and J dropped 1 base, with 15 bases sitting between them. Germline V lookup: CDR1 SGHVS, CDR2 FNYEAQ. The CDR3 sequence: CASSPNEGVSYEQYF. In DNA, the CDR3 is TGTGCCAGCAGCCCAAACGAGGGGGTGTCCTACGAGCAGTACTTC.

The chain uses TRBV6-2 or TRBV6-3 and TRBJ2-7, with D perhaps matching TRBD2 (5 bases). V was cut by 3 bases and J by 0 bases, with 15 bases left in between. This CDR3 is 16 amino acids long. Looked up from germline, CDR1 is MNHEY and CDR2 is SVGEGT. CDR3 DNA sequence: TGTGCCAGCAGTTATTCGGTCGGGGTGGACTCCTACGAGCAGTACTTC. It yields the protein CASSYSVGVDSYEQYF.

V and J are TRBV27 and TRBJ2-7; tentatively, D is TRBD2 (7 bases). The V gene's germline CDR1 is MNHEY and CDR2 SMNVEV (reference sequence). The CDR3 is made up of 15 amino acids. The germline V and J ends were trimmed by 3 bases and 6 bases, with 18 bases remaining between them. CDR3 nucleotide sequence: TGTGCCAGCAGTTTTCTCGGGGGGCGGGCCGGCGAGCAGTACTTC. Translating it yields CASSFLGGRAGEQYF.

The genes are TRBV10-2 and TRBJ2-5; TRBD1 is a possible D gene (6 bases). With 3 bases removed from V and 5 bases from J, the gap between germline ends came to 7 bases. Germline loops: CDR1 WSHSY, CDR2 SAAADI. The CDR3 runs 12 residues. The CDR3 loop is CASSDQGETQYF. The CDR3 coding sequence is TGCGCCAGCAGTGATCAGGGGGAGACCCAGTACTTC.